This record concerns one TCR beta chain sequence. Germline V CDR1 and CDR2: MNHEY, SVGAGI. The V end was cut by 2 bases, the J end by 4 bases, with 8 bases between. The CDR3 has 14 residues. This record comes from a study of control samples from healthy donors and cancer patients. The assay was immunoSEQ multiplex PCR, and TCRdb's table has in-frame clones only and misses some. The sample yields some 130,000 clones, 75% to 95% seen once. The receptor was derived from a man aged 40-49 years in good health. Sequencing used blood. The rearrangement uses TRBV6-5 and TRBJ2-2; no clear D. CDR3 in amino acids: CASSYLRGTGELFF. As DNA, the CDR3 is TGTGCCAGCAGTTACCTTCGTGGCACCGGGGAGCTGTTTTTT.